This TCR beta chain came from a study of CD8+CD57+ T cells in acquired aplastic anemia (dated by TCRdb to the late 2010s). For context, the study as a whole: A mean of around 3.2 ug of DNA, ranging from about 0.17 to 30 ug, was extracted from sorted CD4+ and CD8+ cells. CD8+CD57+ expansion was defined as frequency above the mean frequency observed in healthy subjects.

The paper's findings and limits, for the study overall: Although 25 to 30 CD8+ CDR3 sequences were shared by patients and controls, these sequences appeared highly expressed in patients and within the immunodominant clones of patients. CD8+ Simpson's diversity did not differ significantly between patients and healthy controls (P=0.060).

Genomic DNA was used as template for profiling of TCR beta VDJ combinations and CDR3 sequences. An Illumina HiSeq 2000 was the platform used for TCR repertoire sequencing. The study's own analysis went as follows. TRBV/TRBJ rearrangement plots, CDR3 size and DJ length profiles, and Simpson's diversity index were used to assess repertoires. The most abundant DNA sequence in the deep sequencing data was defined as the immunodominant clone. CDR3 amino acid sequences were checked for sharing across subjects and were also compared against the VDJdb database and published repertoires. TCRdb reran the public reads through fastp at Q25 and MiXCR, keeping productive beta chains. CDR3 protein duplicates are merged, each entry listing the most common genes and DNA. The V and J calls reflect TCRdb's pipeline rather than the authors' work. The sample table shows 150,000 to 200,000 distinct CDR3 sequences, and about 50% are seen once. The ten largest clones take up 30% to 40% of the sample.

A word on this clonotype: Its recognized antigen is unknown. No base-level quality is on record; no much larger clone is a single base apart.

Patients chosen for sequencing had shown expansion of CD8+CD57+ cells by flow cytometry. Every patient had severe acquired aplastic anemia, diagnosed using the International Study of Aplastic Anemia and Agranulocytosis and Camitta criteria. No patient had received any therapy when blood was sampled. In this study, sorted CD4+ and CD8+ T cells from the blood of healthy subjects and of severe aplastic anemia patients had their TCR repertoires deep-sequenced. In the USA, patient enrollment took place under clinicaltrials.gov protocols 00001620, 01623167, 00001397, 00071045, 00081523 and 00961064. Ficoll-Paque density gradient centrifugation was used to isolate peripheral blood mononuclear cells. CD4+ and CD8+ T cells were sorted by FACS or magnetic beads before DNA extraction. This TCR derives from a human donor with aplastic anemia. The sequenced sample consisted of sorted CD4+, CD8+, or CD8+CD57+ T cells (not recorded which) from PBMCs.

This receptor carries the CDR3 CSARTWAVETQYF. The sequenced DNA: TGCAGTGCAAGAACATGGGCGGTGGAGACCCAGTACTTC. The chain joins TRBV20-1 to TRBJ2-5; no D gene is confidently identified. There are 13 amino acids in the CDR3, from cysteine to phenylalanine inclusive. The read is trimmed to its CDR3 DNA, 39 bases read in frame from base 1. The junction carries 16 bases between V and J, which are trimmed by 6 bases and 5 bases respectively. Per the germline V gene (reference sequence), DFQATT is the CDR1 and SNEGSKA is the CDR2.